Below are 25 T cell receptor beta chains sequenced from a single sample in a study of cytomegalovirus exposure and HLA in healthy donors. The primer mix had 60 Vbeta and 13 Jbeta primers. The data were produced by immunoSEQ multiplex PCR, yet TCRdb's version contains in-frame clones alone and is incomplete. The sample shows tens of thousands of clones, around 60% of them seen only once. Sequenced input: PBMCs. The receptor set was obtained from a human donor in good health.

Concerning this clone itself: In the same sample, other DNA sequences code for this CDR3. V is TRBV5-1 and J is TRBJ1-2; 8 nucleotides align to TRBD1. CDR3 size: 14 residues. CDR1 is SGHRS and CDR2 is YFSETQ in the germline V gene. The ends lost 2 bases at V and 3 bases at J; junction bases unmatched: 3. The CDR3 loop is CASSLGTGDYGYTF. In DNA, the CDR3 is TGCGCCAGCAGCTTAGGGACAGGTGACTATGGCTACACCTTC.

This chain uses TRBV5-1 with TRBJ2-7; TRBD1 matches 12 bases. The V gene end was trimmed by 0 bases and the J gene end by 7 bases; junction bases not matched to a gene: 11. Germline loops: CDR1 SGHRS, CDR2 YFSETQ. CDR3 size: 17 residues. The DNA of the CDR3 is TGCGCCAGCAGCTTGGCCGGGACAGGGGGCGGATATGGGGAGCAGTACTTC. It encodes CASSLAGTGGGYGEQYF.

The chain has TRBV14 and TRBJ1-2; D is unclear. V was pared by 1 base and J by 8 bases, with 8 bases between. The CDR3 sequence is 12 residues long. Germline loops: CDR1 SGHDN, CDR2 FVKESK. The CDR3 protein is CASSQVGGGYTF. The DNA of the CDR3 is TGTGCCAGCAGCCAAGTAGGAGGAGGCTACACCTTC.

The V and J genes are TRBV11-1 and TRBJ2-1, with D perhaps TRBD2 (7 bases). V was pared by 1 base and J by 8 bases, with 21 bases between. The CDR3 has 17 residues. CDR1 and CDR2 from the germline V gene are SGHAT and FQDESV (reference sequence). The CDR3 protein is CASSLVGGGGPGDEQFF. CDR3 in DNA: TGTGCCAGCAGCTTAGTGGGGGGAGGGGGGCCCGGAGATGAGCAGTTCTTC.

This chain links TRBV15 with TRBJ1-5, with 8 bases aligning to TRBD1. Germline values: CDR1 LNHNV, CDR2 YYDKDF (reference sequence). After removal of 3 bases from V and 4 bases from J, the junction contained 2 bases not matched to a gene. The CDR3 loop spans 14 amino acids. CDR3 in amino acids: CATSRDRVNQPQHF. The CDR3 region has the DNA TGTGCCACCAGCAGGGACAGGGTGAATCAGCCCCAGCATTTT.

This clone was counted once. The V call is TRBV7-8, the J call TRBJ2-5, with D possibly TRBD2 on 5 matching bases. CDR1 and CDR2 (germline): SGHVS, FQNEAQ. CDR3 size: 14 residues. V gave up 5 bases and J gave up 4 bases, with 14 bases separating them. CDR3 sequence (DNA): TGTGCCAGCAGCCTGACGGGGTTCGTAGAGACCCAGTACTTC. As protein: CASSLTGFVETQYF.

The chain is built from TRBV11-3 and TRBJ1-1; D perhaps matches TRBD1 (5 bases). Germline V gene lookup returns CDR1 SGHNT and CDR2 YENEEA. This CDR3 is built from 14 residues. Trimming cost V 0 bases and J 5 bases, with 10 bases left between them. CDR3 sequence (DNA): TGTGCCAGCAGCTTAGACGGAGGGGCGACTGAAGCTTTCTTT. Translating it yields CASSLDGGATEAFF.

This clone was observed a few times. The J gene is TRBJ2-7, the V gene TRBV10-3, with D uncertain. Germline lookup yields CDR1 ENHRY and CDR2 SYGVKD. Trimming shortened V by 0 bases and J by 3 bases, and 9 bases separated the two germline ends. The CDR3 loop spans 14 amino acids. CDR3 DNA sequence: TGTGCCATCAGTGAGTCGTCCGGGTTCTACGAGCAGTACTTC. Amino acids: CAISESSGFYEQYF.

This clone was counted only a few times. The V call is TRBV7-9, the J call TRBJ1-4; D possibly corresponds to TRBD1 (5 bases). Trimming pared 2 bases from V and 3 bases from J, leaving 13 bases between. CDR3 length equals 16 residues. The V gene's germline CDR1 is SEHNR and CDR2 FQNEAQ (reference sequence). The CDR3 DNA sequence: TGTGCCAGCAGCTTATATGTCGGGGGAGCTAATGAAAAACTGTTTTTT. Translating gives CASSLYVGGANEKLFF.

The chain recombines TRBV20-1 with TRBJ2-3, with D unclear. The CDR3 totals 11 residues. V shed 1 base and J shed 6 bases, with 5 bases lying between them. Looked up from germline, CDR1 is DFQATT and CDR2 is SNEGSKA (reference sequence). This chain's CDR3 is CSARVRDTQYF. CDR3 coding DNA: TGCAGTGCTAGAGTTCGTGATACGCAGTATTTT.

The genes are TRBV16 and TRBJ1-2; TRBD1 might be the D (5 bases). Per germline, CDR1 KGHSY and CDR2 FQNENV. The CDR3 has 15 residues. V was shortened by 1 base and J by 3 bases, with 12 bases between the two germline ends. This CDR3 reads CASSQLTTVYYGYTF. CDR3 nucleotides: TGTGCCAGCAGCCAATTGACGACAGTTTACTATGGCTACACCTTC.

The chain has TRBV19 and TRBJ1-5; D is undetermined. The CDR3 has 14 amino acids. Germline V gives CDR1 LNHDA, CDR2 SQIVND (reference sequence). Trimming left V 3 bases short and J 5 bases short, with 11 bases between. This CDR3 reads CASSMGKSDQPQHF. The CDR3 DNA reads TGTGCCAGTAGTATGGGCAAGAGTGATCAGCCCCAGCATTTT.

This clone has only a few counts. This chain connects TRBV2 to TRBJ1-2, with D uncertain. Trimming removed 8 bases from V and 0 bases from J, with 19 bases in between. The germline CDR1 and CDR2 sequences are SNHLY and FYNNEI. There are 16 residues in the CDR3. The CDR3 bases are TGTGCCAGCCGGGGAGAATTTTACAGTGCTAACTATGGCTACACCTTC. Residues: CASRGEFYSANYGYTF.

The V gene is TRBV7-8, the J gene TRBJ1-2; 7 bases are shared with TRBD1. There are 14 residues in the CDR3. V lost 6 bases to trimming and J lost 4 bases; unmatched junction nucleotides: 8. Germline assignment: CDR1 SGHVS and CDR2 FQNEAQ. The CDR3 DNA follows: TGTGCCAGCAGTTCCCTGGACAGGAGCTATGGCTACACCTTC. Translating gives CASSSLDRSYGYTF.

The V call is TRBV30, the J call TRBJ1-2, with D uncertain. V lost 1 base and J lost 5, with 5 bases in between. This CDR3 is 11 amino acids long. Germline CDR1 is GTSNPN and CDR2 is SVGIG (reference sequence). The DNA of the CDR3 is TGTGCCTGGAGTGAGACTTATGGCTACACCTTC. It codes for CAWSETYGYTF.

This chain links TRBV21-1 with TRBJ2-2; the table's D call, TRBD1, has no DNA check behind it. TRBV21-1 represents a pseudogene. The CDR3 has 19 amino acids. CDR3 sequence reads: CASSKVLVVGAANTGELFF. CDR3 nucleotides: TGTGCCAGCAGCAAAGTTTTGGTTGTAGGGGCTGCGAACACCGGGGAGCTGTTTTTT.

This clone was found a few times. J is TRBJ1-6 and V is TRBV19, with 10 bases fitting TRBD1. The CDR3 covers 14 residues. CDR1 is LNHDA and CDR2 is SQIVND in the germline V gene (reference sequence). With V trimmed by 10 bases and J by 5 bases, 5 bases remained unmatched. DNA of the CDR3: TGTGCCACCGGGACAGGGGCAGATAATTCACCCCTCCACTTT. The encoded protein is CATGTGADNSPLHF.

This clone was detected a few times. This chain uses TRBV2 with TRBJ2-5; 9 bases agree with TRBD2. Germline values: CDR1 SNHLY, CDR2 FYNNEI. The CDR3 spans 12 residues. Trimming at V came to 10 bases and at J to 8 bases, leaving 8 bases not matched to a gene. This CDR3 is CATRLAVGTQYF. In nucleotides, the CDR3 is TGTGCCACTAGACTAGCGGTGGGAACCCAGTACTTC.

The V and J genes are TRBV9 and TRBJ1-6, with D uncertain. V was pared by 2 bases and J by 4 bases, with 16 bases between. Germline V gene data show CDR1 as SGDLS and CDR2 as YYNGEE. The CDR3 runs to 17 residues. CDR3 sequence: CASSVRLRPEYNSPLHF. The CDR3 DNA follows: TGTGCCAGCAGCGTCCGACTTCGTCCGGAATATAATTCACCCCTCCACTTT.

This clone was detected only once. V and J are TRBV7-9 and TRBJ1-4; D is unclear. V dropped 2 bases and J dropped 8 bases, with 6 bases sitting between them. Germline V CDR1 and CDR2: SEHNR, FQNEAQ (reference sequence). CDR3 size: 12 residues. The CDR3 DNA is TGTGCCAGCAGCTTAACGAGGGAAAAACTGTTTTTT. It specifies CASSLTREKLFF. Full variable domain (outside the CDR3, taken from reference TRBV7-9 and TRBJ1-4): DTGVSQNPRHKITKRGQNVTFRCDPISEHNRLYWYRQTLGQGPEFLTYFQNEAQLEKSRLLSDRFSAERPKGSFSTLEIQRTEQGDSAMYLCASSLTREKLFFGSGTQLSVL.

The chain uses TRBV9 and TRBJ1-1; TRBD1 is a possible D gene (5 bases). V was cut by 0 bases and J by 4 bases, with 10 bases left in between. Germline V lookup: CDR1 SGDLS, CDR2 YYNGEE. The CDR3 extends over 14 amino acids. Here the CDR3 DNA reads TGTGCCAGCAGCGTAGGTGGGGCAGGCACTGAAGCTTTCTTT. Its translation is CASSVGGAGTEAFF.

The chain is built from TRBV5-6 and TRBJ2-7; possible D gene TRBD2, 5 bases. CDR1 SGHDT and CDR2 YYEEEE come from the germline V gene. V shed 0 bases and J shed 0 bases, with 7 bases lying between them. The CDR3 has 14 residues. The CDR3 DNA sequence: TGTGCCAGCAGCTTGGTGGCGGGCTCCTACGAGCAGTACTTC. Translating gives CASSLVAGSYEQYF. Full variable domain (rest looked up from reference TRBV5-6 and TRBJ2-7): DAGVTQSPTHLIKTRGQQVTLRCSPKSGHDTVSWYQQALGQGPQFIFQYYEEEERQRGNFPDRFSGHQFPNYSSELNVNALLLGDSALYLCASSLVAGSYEQYFGPGTRLTVT.

As for this clone: The junction departs from the called germline gene at one end, perhaps through a read error. The same CDR3 arises from other DNA sequences in this sample as well. This chain joins TRBV29-1 and TRBJ1-5; possibly TRBD1 for D (5 bases). The CDR3 spans 12 residues. CDR1 is SQVTM and CDR2 is ANQGSEA in the germline V gene. CDR3 protein: CSARQSHQPQHF. The CDR3 coding sequence is TGCAGCGCCAGACAGAGCCATCAGCCCCAGCATTTC.

This clone was found a few times. As DNA, the CDR3 is TGTGCCAGCCGCCGGGGAGGATCCTCCTACGAGCAGTACTTC. Its translation is CASRRGGSSYEQYF. The J gene is TRBJ2-7, the V gene TRBV13, with D possibly being TRBD2 (6 bases). There are 14 residues in the CDR3. V lost 8 bases and J 0 bases, leaving 14 bases between the germline ends. Germline CDR1 reads PRHDT; CDR2 reads FYEKMQ (reference sequence). Supplemented by reference TRBV13 and TRBJ2-7, the full variable domain reads AAGVIQSPRHLIKEKRETATLKCYPIPRHDTVYWYQQGPGQDPQFLISFYEKMQSDKGSIPDRFSAQQFSDYHSELNMSSLELGDSALYFCASRRGGSSYEQYFGPGTRLTVT.

J is TRBJ1-1 and V is TRBV19; D gene ambiguous. This CDR3 contains 14 residues. Germline lookup yields CDR1 LNHDA and CDR2 SQIVND (reference sequence). V was shortened by 5 bases and J by 0 bases, with 10 bases between the two germline ends. The CDR3 sequence: CASSHSGMNTEAFF. DNA for the CDR3: TGTGCCAGTAGTCACTCAGGCATGAACACTGAAGCTTTCTTT. Using reference TRBV19 and TRBJ1-1 for the parts outside the CDR3, the full variable domain is DGGITQSPKYLFRKEGQNVTLSCEQNLNHDAMYWYRQDPGQGLRLIYYSQIVNDFQKGDIAEGYSVSREKKESFPLTVTSAQKNPTAFYLCASSHSGMNTEAFFGQGTRLTVV.